The 13 T cell receptor beta chains reported below all come from one sample, sequenced in a study of blood T cells in healthy people across ages. A second PCR, run for roughly 7 to 11 cycles, used a sample-barcoded 5' primer plus a J-beta primer mix. TCRdb fed the 5' RACE reads into MiXCR, producing one record per CDR3 protein. The repertoire includes some 860,000 distinct CDR3 sequences, 45% to 70% of them detected once, and roughly 26% sits in the top ten. Material: blood. Receptor source: a man in his forties in good health.

This chain joins TRBV20-1 and TRBJ1-6; TRBD1 is a possible D gene (6 bases). The CDR3 is 15 amino acids. Germline lookup yields CDR1 DFQATT and CDR2 SNEGSKA (reference sequence). Deletions cut 4 bases from V and 5 bases from J, with 15 bases between. The CDR3 sequence: CSAIGQGSNNSPLHF. The CDR3 coding sequence is TGCAGTGCTATTGGGCAGGGGTCTAATAATTCACCCCTCCACTTT.

The chain uses TRBV5-1 and TRBJ1-2; TRBD1 agrees at 8 bases. The CDR3 has 14 amino acids. Germline lookup yields CDR1 SGHRS and CDR2 YFSETQ. Germline trimming cut 4 bases from V and 3 bases from J; bases unmatched to any gene: 5. The CDR3 nucleotides are TGCGCCAGCAGCCCCAGGGGGCTGGACTATGGCTACACCTTC. It encodes CASSPRGLDYGYTF.

The chain carries TRBV5-1 and TRBJ2-7; D gene uncertain. Between the trimmed V and J ends, which lost 4 bases and 7 bases, there was a span of 12 bases. Germline values: CDR1 SGHRS, CDR2 YFSETQ. The CDR3 totals 12 residues. CDR3 sequence reads: CASSPDGPEQYF. CDR3 nucleotides: TGCGCCAGCAGCCCGGACGGACCAGAGCAGTACTTC.

J is TRBJ2-1 and V is TRBV12-3 or TRBV12-4; D is ambiguous. The CDR3 has 15 residues. V dropped 6 bases and J dropped 0 bases, with 12 bases sitting between them. The CDR3, as DNA: TGTGCCAGCAGCCCAATGAGTAGCTCCTACAATGAGCAGTTCTTC. Amino acids: CASSPMSSSYNEQFF.

V is TRBV5-1 and J is TRBJ2-3; D is unclear. There are 14 residues in the CDR3. Germline CDR1 SGHRS, CDR2 YFSETQ. Between the trimmed V and J ends, which lost 0 bases and 4 bases, there was a span of 9 bases. The CDR3: CASSLAPVADTQYF. CDR3 in DNA: TGCGCCAGCAGCTTGGCCCCCGTTGCAGATACGCAGTATTTT.

The chain couples TRBV6-8 to TRBJ2-7; TRBD1 is a possible D gene (5 bases). Trimming cost V 9 bases and J 2 bases, with 14 bases left between them. CDR1 MNHGY and CDR2 SAAAGT come from the germline V gene. The CDR3 has 13 amino acids. CDR3 nucleotide sequence: TGTGCCAGGGGGCCAGAGGCTCCCTACGAGCAGTACTTC. Its protein product is CARGPEAPYEQYF.

This clonotype turned up a few times. V gene TRBV9 combines with J gene TRBJ1-6, with TRBD1 matching 9 bases. The CDR3 runs 15 residues. The V gene end was trimmed by 0 bases and the J gene end by 10 bases; junction bases not matched to a gene: 5. CDR1 and CDR2 (germline): SGDLS, YYNGEE. Here the CDR3 DNA reads TGTGCCAGCAGCGTAGTATGGGACAGGGACTCACCCCTCCACTTT. Translation: CASSVVWDRDSPLHF.

This clonotype was counted a few times. This chain links TRBV3-1 with TRBJ2-3, with 9 bases lining up with TRBD1. Germline V CDR1 and CDR2: LGHDT, YNNKEL (reference sequence). The CDR3 has 16 residues. V was pared by 4 bases and J by 1 base, with 6 bases of the junction left unmatched. The CDR3 loop reads CASSRLRQGGTDTQYF. CDR3 bases: TGTGCCAGCAGCCGTCTCCGACAGGGGGGCACAGATACGCAGTATTTT.

This clonotype appeared many times. The rearrangement joins TRBV7-6 to TRBJ2-6, with D unresolved. The CDR3 extends over 14 amino acids. The V end lost 5 bases, the J end lost 1 base, and 6 bases lay between the germline ends. Germline assignment: CDR1 SGHVS and CDR2 FNYEAQ. The CDR3 loop reads CASSLISGANVLTF. CDR3 DNA sequence: TGTGCCAGCAGCCTCATTTCTGGGGCCAACGTCCTGACTTTC.

This clonotype was observed a handful of times. V is TRBV29-1 and J is TRBJ2-3, with D unclear. The ends were cut back, 3 bases at V and 2 bases at J, with 3 bases in the middle. This CDR3 comprises 11 residues. Germline V gene sequence: CDR1 SQVTM, CDR2 ANQGSEA. The CDR3 loop reads CSVDHTDTQYF. The CDR3 DNA sequence: TGCAGCGTTGACCACACAGATACGCAGTATTTT.

This chain connects TRBV5-1 to TRBJ2-7, with D perhaps TRBD1 or TRBD2 (5 bases each). The CDR3 has 17 amino acids. The germline gives CDR1 SGHRS, CDR2 YFSETQ. V shed 0 bases and J shed 4 bases, with 20 bases lying between them. Written as DNA, the CDR3 is TGCGCCAGCAGCTTGGTCCCCTCGGGACCCGTCGAATACGAGCAGTACTTC. It specifies CASSLVPSGPVEYEQYF.

This clonotype was detected a few times. The rearrangement joins TRBV7-2 to TRBJ2-5; 7 nucleotides match TRBD2. Germline V CDR1 and CDR2: SGHTA, FQGNSA. V was pared by 2 bases and J by 5 bases, with 11 bases of the junction left unmatched. This CDR3 contains 16 residues. The CDR3 loop is CASSLRASGAGETQYF. CDR3 sequence (DNA): TGTGCCAGCAGCTTAAGGGCCAGCGGGGCTGGGGAGACCCAGTACTTC.

V gene TRBV21-1 combines with J gene TRBJ2-3; TRBD1 is the table's D call, not checked against the DNA. TRBV21-1 is a known pseudogene. The CDR3 runs 16 residues. The CDR3 protein is CASPPGGRGSADTQYF. CDR3 DNA sequence: TGTGCCAGCCCCCCCGGGGGCAGGGGATCCGCAGATACGCAGTATTTT.